The 16 T cell receptor beta chains presented below share a single source sample, sequenced in a study of blood T cells in healthy people across ages. A second about 6 to 12 cycle PCR used barcoded and J-beta primers. MiXCR, run by TCRdb on the 5' RACE reads, gives a single entry per CDR3 protein. The sample holds fewer than 2 million distinct CDR3 sequences, 30% to 40% seen once. Sequenced sample: blood. The receptors here all came from a human donor in good health.

This clonotype has more than one count but fewer than ten. This rearrangement joins TRBV4-3 to TRBJ2-1; 11 nucleotides align to TRBD2. This CDR3 has 20 residues. Unmatched junction bases numbered 10, after V lost 0 bases and J lost 0 bases. Germline V gene lookup returns CDR1 LGHNA and CDR2 YSLEER. The CDR3 loop is CASSQDLVWGLADSYNEQFF. DNA for the CDR3: TGCGCCAGCAGCCAAGACTTAGTCTGGGGACTAGCGGACTCCTACAATGAGCAGTTCTTC.

J is TRBJ2-1 and V is TRBV28; TRBD1 agrees at 9 bases. The trim removed 3 bases at V and 7 bases at J, leaving 4 bases unmatched. Germline V gene sequence: CDR1 MDHEN, CDR2 SYDVKM. The CDR3 consists of 14 residues. CDR3 protein: CASSFYRGRNEQFF. The CDR3 bases are TGTGCCAGCAGTTTTTACAGGGGGCGAAATGAGCAGTTCTTC.

This clonotype was counted between two and nine times. Here the CDR3 DNA reads TGCGCCAGCAGCCAGGAAGTCAGGGCGCGGGAGCAGTACTTC. Translating gives CASSQEVRAREQYF. This chain links TRBV4-3 with TRBJ2-7, with a weak D call TRBD1 (5 bases). Trimming took 3 bases from V and 7 from J, leaving 16 bases between them. This CDR3 contains 14 residues. Germline loops: CDR1 LGHNA, CDR2 YSLEER.

DNA for the CDR3: TGCAGTGCTAGCCGGGGGGCGCTTGATGAAAAACTGTTTTTT. It encodes CSASRGALDEKLFF. The V and J genes are TRBV20-1 and TRBJ1-4; tentative D call: TRBD1 (6 bases). V lost 3 bases, J lost 6 bases, and 14 bases lay in between. The V gene's germline CDR1 is DFQATT and CDR2 SNEGSKA (reference sequence). CDR3 length: 14 amino acids.

The chain recombines TRBV5-1 with TRBJ1-4; D is undetermined. Looked up from germline, CDR1 is SGHRS and CDR2 is YFSETQ. The CDR3 extends over 15 amino acids. Trimming cost V 0 bases and J 0 bases, with 6 bases left between them. This CDR3 reads CASSLAVSTNEKLFF. The CDR3 nucleotides read TGCGCCAGCAGCTTGGCAGTGTCAACTAATGAAAAACTGTTTTTT.

V usage is TRBV7-9 and J usage is TRBJ2-1, with D uncertain. Looked up from germline, CDR1 is SEHNR and CDR2 is FQNEAQ (reference sequence). This CDR3 has 13 residues. The V end lost 4 bases, the J end lost 6 bases, and 10 bases lay between the germline ends. The CDR3 DNA follows: TGTGCCAGCAGCTCCCTGTGGATCAATGAGCAGTTCTTC. Amino acids: CASSSLWINEQFF. The full variable domain, in which reference TRBV7-9 and TRBJ2-1 provide the parts outside the CDR3, is DTGVSQNPRHKITKRGQNVTFRCDPISEHNRLYWYRQTLGQGPEFLTYFQNEAQLEKSRLLSDRFSAERPKGSFSTLEIQRTEQGDSAMYLCASSSLWINEQFFGPGTRLTVL.

The V and J genes are TRBV29-1 and TRBJ1-2; TRBD1 aligns across 7 bases. V shed 3 bases, J shed 0 bases, and the junction held 1 base outside the gene matches. In germline, CDR1 is SQVTM, CDR2 ANQGSEA. There are 13 residues in the CDR3. Written as DNA, the CDR3 is TGCAGCGTTGAGGACAGGACTAACTATGGCTACACCTTC. This codes for CSVEDRTNYGYTF.

This clonotype was observed many times. The V gene is TRBV9, the J gene TRBJ2-7, with D unresolved. Trimming removed 0 bases from V and 6 bases from J, with 7 bases in between. In germline, CDR1 is SGDLS, CDR2 YYNGEE. The CDR3 consists of 12 residues. The CDR3 coding sequence is TGTGCCAGCAGCGTAGAATGGGGCGAGCAGTACTTC. Amino acids: CASSVEWGEQYF. Filled out from reference TRBV9 and TRBJ2-7, the complete variable domain reads DSGVTQTPKHLITATGQRVTLRCSPRSGDLSVYWYQQSLDQGLQFLIQYYNGEERAKGNILERFSAQQFPDLHSELNLSSLELGDSALYFCASSVEWGEQYFGPGTRLTVT.

Note on this clonotype: At one boundary the junction diverges from the germline segment, which might be a read error. The chain is built from TRBV29-1 and TRBJ1-4, with 7 bases matching TRBD1. CDR3 length equals 15 residues. Germline V CDR1 and CDR2: SQVTM, ANQGSEA. CDR3 sequence (DNA): TGCGGCGTAACGGGACAGCTTGCAACTAATGAAAAACTGTTTTTT. Translated, it gives CGVTGQLATNEKLFF.

The rearrangement uses TRBV4-1 and TRBJ2-5, with D possibly matching TRBD2 (7 bases). Germline V gene sequence: CDR1 MGHRA, CDR2 YSYEKL. Trimming stripped 6 bases from V and 4 bases from J, with 18 bases between. The CDR3 has 15 residues. The CDR3 is CASRHRGAPLETQYF. CDR3 sequence (DNA): TGCGCCAGCAGACATCGGGGGGCCCCCCTAGAGACCCAGTACTTC.

V is TRBV6-2 or TRBV6-3 and J is TRBJ2-4; a weak D match, TRBD2 (6 bases). Germline V CDR1 and CDR2: MNHEY, SVGEGT. CDR3 length equals 14 residues. With 6 bases removed from V and 4 bases from J, the gap between germline ends came to 13 bases. CDR3 bases: TGTGCCAGCAGCGGGACTGCGACGAAAAACATTCAGTACTTC. Translation gives CASSGTATKNIQYF.

The chain recombines TRBV11-3 with TRBJ2-7; no clear D. The ends were cut back, 3 bases at V and 0 bases at J, with 9 bases in the middle. The CDR3 totals 14 residues. Germline V gene sequence: CDR1 SGHNT, CDR2 YENEEA. The CDR3 loop reads CASSFPGNSYEQYF. The CDR3 nucleotides are TGTGCCAGCAGCTTTCCTGGAAACTCCTACGAGCAGTACTTC.

The V and J genes are TRBV12-3 or TRBV12-4 and TRBJ2-1, with 7 bases identical to TRBD2. This CDR3 contains 13 residues. With 10 bases clipped from V and 5 bases from J, the junction kept 8 bases outside the gene matches. The CDR3 bases are TGTGCCAAAGCGGGACCGGGGAACAATGAGCAGTTCTTC. Translated: CAKAGPGNNEQFF.

This clonotype was seen a few times. The chain carries TRBV13 and TRBJ2-4; the D gene is possibly TRBD1 (5 bases). CDR1 and CDR2 (germline): PRHDT, FYEKMQ (reference sequence). Deletions cut 4 bases from V and 9 bases from J, with 22 bases between. The CDR3 has 16 residues. The CDR3 coding sequence is TGTGCCAGCAGCTCCACAGGATTGTCAGGGTATGGCATTCAGTACTTC. Translated: CASSSTGLSGYGIQYF.

Regarding this clonotype: The junction and the germline gene differ at one end; a read error may be behind it. The rearrangement uses TRBV6-1 and TRBJ2-7; 10 nucleotides line up with TRBD1. This CDR3 is 15 amino acids long. From germline, CDR1 is MNHNS and CDR2 SASEGT. The CDR3 sequence is CACSEGTGAYYEQYF. The CDR3 DNA follows: TGTGCCTGCAGTGAAGGGACAGGGGCCTACTACGAGCAGTACTTC.

The chain couples TRBV29-1 to TRBJ2-7; D tentatively fits TRBD1 or TRBD2 (6 bases each). Germline V gene data show CDR1 as SQVTM and CDR2 as ANQGSEA. The CDR3 covers 13 residues. V dropped 4 bases and J dropped 7 bases, with 17 bases sitting between them. The CDR3 DNA sequence: TGCAGCGTTGGAGGGTCGGGGGCGGGAGAGCAGTACTTC. This gives the protein CSVGGSGAGEQYF.